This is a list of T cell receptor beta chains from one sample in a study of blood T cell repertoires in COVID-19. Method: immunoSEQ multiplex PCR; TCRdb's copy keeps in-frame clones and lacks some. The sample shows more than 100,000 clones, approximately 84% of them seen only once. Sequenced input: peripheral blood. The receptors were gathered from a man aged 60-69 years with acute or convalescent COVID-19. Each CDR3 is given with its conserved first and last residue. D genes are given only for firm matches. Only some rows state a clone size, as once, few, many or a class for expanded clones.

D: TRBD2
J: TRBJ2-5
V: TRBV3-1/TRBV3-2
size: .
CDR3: CASSPRLAGGIQETQYF
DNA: TGTGCCAGCAGCCCGCGATTAGCGGGGGGAATCCAAGAGACCCAGTACTTC

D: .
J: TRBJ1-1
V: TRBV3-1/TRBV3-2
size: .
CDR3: CASSQDPGREAFF
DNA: TGTGCCAGCAGCCAAGATCCGGGGAGAGAAGCTTTCTTT

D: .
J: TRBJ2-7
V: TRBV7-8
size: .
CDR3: CASSLARMGLGYEQYF
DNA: TGTGCCAGCAGCTTAGCCCGAATGGGACTGGGCTACGAGCAGTACTTC

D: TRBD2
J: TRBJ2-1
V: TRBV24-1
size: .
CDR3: CAPLGFSGRATYNEQFF
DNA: TGTGCCCCCCTCGGTTTTAGCGGGAGGGCTACCTACAATGAGCAGTTCTTC

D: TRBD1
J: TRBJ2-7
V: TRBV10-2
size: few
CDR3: CASSERAGQGALYEQYF
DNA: TGCGCCAGCAGTGAGAGAGCCGGACAGGGGGCTCTCTACGAGCAGTACTTC

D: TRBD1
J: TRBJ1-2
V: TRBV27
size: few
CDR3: CASSSYRGLYGYTF
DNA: TGTGCCAGCAGTTCTTACAGGGGGCTTTATGGCTACACCTTC

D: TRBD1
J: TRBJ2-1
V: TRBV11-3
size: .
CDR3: CASSLVSGQGVGEQFF
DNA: TGTGCCAGCAGCTTAGTTTCGGGACAGGGGGTGGGCGAGCAGTTCTTC

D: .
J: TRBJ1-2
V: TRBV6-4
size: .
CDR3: CASSDESWGYTF
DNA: TGTGCCAGCAGTGACGAGTCTTGGGGCTACACCTTC

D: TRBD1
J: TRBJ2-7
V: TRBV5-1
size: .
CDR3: CASSTQGSLPDEQYF
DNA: TGCGCCAGCAGCACACAGGGGTCCCTGCCTGACGAGCAGTACTTC

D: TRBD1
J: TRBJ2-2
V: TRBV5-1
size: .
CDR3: CASRSGQGIPGELFF
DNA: TGCGCCAGCAGATCGGGACAGGGGATTCCCGGGGAGCTGTTTTTT

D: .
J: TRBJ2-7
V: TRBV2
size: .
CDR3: CASTLGRGSYEQYF
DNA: TGTGCCAGCACTCTCGGAAGGGGATCCTACGAGCAGTACTTC

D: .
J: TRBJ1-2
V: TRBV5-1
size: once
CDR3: CASSLEGQTNYGYTF
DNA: TGCGCCAGCAGCTTGGAAGGACAGACTAACTATGGCTACACCTTC

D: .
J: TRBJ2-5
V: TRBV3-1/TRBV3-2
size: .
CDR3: CASSQRTAQETQYF
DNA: TGTGCCAGCAGCCAAAGGACTGCGCAAGAGACCCAGTACTTC

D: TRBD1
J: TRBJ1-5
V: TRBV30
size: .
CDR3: CAWKSGGSNQPQHF
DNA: TGTGCCTGGAAGTCAGGGGGTAGCAATCAGCCCCAGCATTTT

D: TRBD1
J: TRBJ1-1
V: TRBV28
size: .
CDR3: CASRDRGGDTEAFF
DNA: TGTGCCAGCAGAGACAGGGGGGGGGACACTGAAGCTTTCTTT